This T cell receptor (beta chain) was sequenced for a study of T-cell memory formation after mild COVID-19. The overall study: TCR clustering was largely donor specific.

Of note for this clonotype: Its matching antigen is unknown.

Libraries for TCRalpha and TCRbeta carried sample barcodes and unique molecular identifiers via 5'RACE. TCRdb reprocessed the 5' RACE reads via MiXCR and lists one record per CDR3 protein. The profile covers almost 550,000 distinct CDR3 sequences, with about a fifth appearing a single time and about 12% taken by the ten largest. General study results and limits: Clones that shrank (day 15 to 85) were balanced CD4/CD8, whereas later expanders leaned CD4+. Memory from before infection featured some responding clones, which suggests cross-reactive memory joined.

This CDR3 spans 13 amino acids. CDR1 is MDHEN and CDR2 is SYDVKM in the germline V gene. The V end was cut by 3 bases, the J end by 6 bases, with 12 bases between. What was sequenced was PBMCs or a T cell subset sorted from them (not recorded which). The source is an adult woman who had mild COVID-19 (a few samples of this study predate the infection). Cell type and time point are not known. This chain joins TRBV28 and TRBJ2-7, with no clear D. Written as DNA, the CDR3 is TGTGCCAGCAGTTTGGCCCAACTTGGCGAGCAGTACTTC. Amino acid sequence: CASSLAQLGEQYF. The whole variable domain, remainder taken from reference TRBV28 and TRBJ2-7, is DVKVTQSSRYLVKRTGEKVFLECVQDMDHENMFWYRQDPGLGLRLIYFSYDVKMKEKGDIPEGYSVSREKKERFSLILESASTNQTSMYLCASSLAQLGEQYFGPGTRLTVT.